This T cell receptor beta chain emerged from a study of monozygotic twins with inflammatory bowel disease. Study conclusions and caveats: A distinction between different T cell subtypes was not possible.

Germline V CDR1 and CDR2: MGHDK, SYGVNS. The CDR3 covers 13 residues. An amount of 3500 ng of total RNA was used for each TCR library. Incorporation of UMIs carrying a 6-nucleotide sample barcode was performed by template switching. After re-calling the 5' RACE reads, TCRdb lists one entry per CDR3 protein, DNA absent. The sample is made up of a few hundred thousand distinct CDR3 sequences, and the top ten hold around 2.6% of it. As regards this clonotype: The target antigen is unknown.

Blood samples, whole and unsorted for T cells, yielded the isolated total RNA. The rearrangement links TRBV25-1 to TRBJ1-1; as DNA is missing, the TRBD1 call by TCRdb cannot be tested. The specimen was blood. This clonotype was sampled from a human donor with ulcerative colitis or Crohn's disease, or a healthy co-twin of an affected twin (not recorded which). CDR3 protein: CSSSPGTYTEAFF.